In its sample, the clone carrying this T cell receptor beta chain was seen once. The method was immunoSEQ multiplex PCR; TCRdb's version includes in-frame clones alone and lacks a portion of them. There are about 120,000 clones in the sample; over 65% occur only once, and about 5% lies in the top ten. The CDR3 sequence is 14 residues long. The ends lost 5 bases at V and 5 bases at J; junction bases unmatched: 4. CDR1 is SGHNT, CDR2 YYREEE, per germline (reference sequence). This record belongs to a study of blood T cell repertoires in COVID-19. Whole-study context: Italy, Spain and the United States were the sources of the convalescent and acute COVID-19 samples. In each case, the material was cDNA or gDNA derived from T cells, B-cell-depleted T cells, or PBMCs.

The source is a woman between 65 and 79 years old with acute or convalescent COVID-19. Sequencing used peripheral blood. The chain recombines TRBV5-4 with TRBJ2-5, with TRBD2 matching over 12 bases. The CDR3 loop is CASRLAGGQETQYF. The CDR3 nucleotides read TGTGCCAGCAGGCTAGCGGGGGGGCAGGAGACCCAGTACTTC.